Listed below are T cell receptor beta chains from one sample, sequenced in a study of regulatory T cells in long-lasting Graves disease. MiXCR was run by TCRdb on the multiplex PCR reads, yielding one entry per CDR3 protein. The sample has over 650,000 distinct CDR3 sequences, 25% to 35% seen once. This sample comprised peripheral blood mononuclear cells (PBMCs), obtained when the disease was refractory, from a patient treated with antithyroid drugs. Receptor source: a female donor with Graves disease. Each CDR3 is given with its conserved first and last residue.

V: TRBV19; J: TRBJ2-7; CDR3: CASSTRYIPYEQYF
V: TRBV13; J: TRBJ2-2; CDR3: CASSSVSLANTGELFF
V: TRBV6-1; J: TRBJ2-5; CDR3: CASCNARQETQYF
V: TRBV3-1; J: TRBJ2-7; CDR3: CASSQSDEQYF
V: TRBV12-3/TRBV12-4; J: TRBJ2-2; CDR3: CASRVQGRDTGELFF
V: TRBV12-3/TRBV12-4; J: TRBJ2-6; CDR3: CASSPTRRTGSSGANVLTF
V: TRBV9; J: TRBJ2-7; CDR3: CASSVGVGRGAEQYF
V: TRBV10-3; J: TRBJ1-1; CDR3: CAISDSTNTEAFF
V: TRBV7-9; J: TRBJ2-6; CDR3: CASSLARDRRSGANVLTF
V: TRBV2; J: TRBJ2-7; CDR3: CASSEGQEIYEQYF
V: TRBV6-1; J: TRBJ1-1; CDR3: CASTRDRAAFF
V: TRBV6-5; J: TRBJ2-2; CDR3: CASSYSQGGELFF
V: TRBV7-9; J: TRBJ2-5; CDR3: CASGRDRGVFGETQYF
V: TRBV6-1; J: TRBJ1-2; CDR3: CASRESDRGREGYTF
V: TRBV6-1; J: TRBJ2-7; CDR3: CASSPRELVGAPYEQYF
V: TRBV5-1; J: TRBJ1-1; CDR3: CAGGVPGGTEAFF
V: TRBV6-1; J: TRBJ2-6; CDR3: CASSALAGGVSGANVLTF
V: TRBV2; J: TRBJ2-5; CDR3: CASRANQETQYF
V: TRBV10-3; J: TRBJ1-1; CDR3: CAISELGVQNTEAFF
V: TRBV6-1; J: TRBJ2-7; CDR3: CASRAQVSPLLDEQYF
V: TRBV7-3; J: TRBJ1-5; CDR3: CASSPPEDAGTTAQHF
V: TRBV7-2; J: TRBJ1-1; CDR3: CASSLLSGGAFF
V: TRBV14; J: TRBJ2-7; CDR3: CASSDLRDYEQYF
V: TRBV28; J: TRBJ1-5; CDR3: CASSEGRGRQPQHF
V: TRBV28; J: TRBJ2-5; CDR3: CASSSSGAQETQYF
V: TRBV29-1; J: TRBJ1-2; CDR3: CSVEDLGQGFYGYTF
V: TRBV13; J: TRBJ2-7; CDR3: CASSLVTSERYEQYF
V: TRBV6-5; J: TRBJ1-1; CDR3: CASSYSRDTEAFF
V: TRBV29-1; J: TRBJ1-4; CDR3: CSVETRTGGEKLFF
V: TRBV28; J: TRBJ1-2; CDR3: CASTISIQGPNYGYTF
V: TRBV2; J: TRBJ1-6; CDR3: CASSVYRVVDSPLHF
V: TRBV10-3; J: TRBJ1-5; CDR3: CAISESTVNQPQHF
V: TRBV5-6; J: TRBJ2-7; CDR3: CASSSTSGTPTYEQYF
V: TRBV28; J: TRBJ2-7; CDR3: CATPKRGSEQYF
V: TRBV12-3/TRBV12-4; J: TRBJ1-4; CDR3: CASTNDPTNEKLFF
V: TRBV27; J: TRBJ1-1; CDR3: CATRAGGSWGTEAFF
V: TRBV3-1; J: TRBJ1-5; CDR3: CASSQAKFQPQHF
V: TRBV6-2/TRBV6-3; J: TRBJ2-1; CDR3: CASSSDRGTYNEQFF
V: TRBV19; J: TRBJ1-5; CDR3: CASSNRAEQPQHF
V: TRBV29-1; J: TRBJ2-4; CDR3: CSVTVGTRIQYF
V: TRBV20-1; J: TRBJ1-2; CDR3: CSAKQGSYGYTF
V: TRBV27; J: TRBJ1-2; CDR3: CASSWGHRGYGYTF
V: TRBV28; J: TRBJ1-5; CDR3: CASREAEQPQHF
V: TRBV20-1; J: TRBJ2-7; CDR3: CSARIVSGSYYEQYF
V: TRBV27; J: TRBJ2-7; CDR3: CASSLSLSYEQYF
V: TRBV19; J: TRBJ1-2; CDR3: CASSLGLAGGYTF
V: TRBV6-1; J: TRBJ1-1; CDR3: CASRRPGAEAFF